The T cell receptor (beta chain) under discussion was sequenced for a study of T cells in tumors and immune-related adverse events. Some clones are missing from TCRdb's copy, which holds only in-frame ones; the method was immunoSEQ multiplex PCR. The repertoire includes some 11,000 clones, approximately 90% of them detected once, and 1.5% sits in the top ten. Per germline, CDR1 MNHNS and CDR2 SASEGT. CDR3 length: 15 amino acids. Trimming left V 7 bases short and J 4 bases short, with 17 bases between. This receptor was taken from a female donor with metastatic renal cell carcinoma. The sample here was lymph node tissue, taken from a patient treated with anti-PD-1 therapy. The chain combines TRBV6-1 with TRBJ1-3; D call uncertain. The CDR3 sequence is CASTTGRNVGNTIYF. The CDR3 region has the DNA TGTGCCAGCACCACGGGGAGGAACGTCGGAAACACCATATATTTT.